The 24 T cell receptor beta chains reported below all come from one sample, sequenced in a study of patients and donors after allogeneic stem cell transplantation (dated by TCRdb to about 2020). The library was generated by RT-PCR. These reads were obtained on a NextSeq 550. TCRdb reprocessing: public reads trimmed at Q25 with fastp, clones called with MiXCR, in-frame beta chains kept. Here each entry gathers all rows of one CDR3 protein and keeps the most common genes and DNA. In this sample the table shows approximately 250,000 distinct CDR3 sequences, approximately 14% of which occur a single time. Around a tenth of the sample is held by the ten biggest clonotypes. The material sequenced was blood, either unsorted or a sorted T cell fraction (not recorded which). Source of these receptors: a human donor who was either an allogeneic HSCT recipient or a stem cell or donor lymphocyte infusion donor (not recorded which). It is not recorded whose cells these are; they may come from a transplant donor.

This clonotype was seen many times. The chain links TRBV6-1 to TRBJ2-7; 14 bases match TRBD2. Losses at the gene ends were 5 bases for V and 0 bases for J; bases not matched to a gene: 6. Germline values: CDR1 MNHNS, CDR2 SASEGT. This CDR3 is built from 17 residues. This CDR3 is CASSRPGLAGDSYEQYF. CDR3 DNA: TGTGCCAGCAGTCGACCGGGACTAGCGGGGGACTCCTACGAGCAGTACTTC.

This clonotype was observed a handful of times. The CDR3 loop is CASSLDRRGEMNTEAFF. The CDR3 bases are TGCGCCAGCAGCTTGGACCGCAGGGGGGAGATGAACACTGAAGCTTTCTTT. V and J are TRBV5-1 and TRBJ1-1, with 7 bases that match TRBD1. Germline V gene data show CDR1 as SGHRS and CDR2 as YFSETQ. The CDR3 is 17 residues long. The V gene end was trimmed by 0 bases and the J gene end by 0 bases; junction bases not matched to a gene: 8.

The chain combines TRBV6-1 with TRBJ2-1, with D perhaps given as TRBD1 or TRBD2 (5 bases each). V was cut by 6 bases and J by 7 bases, with 19 bases left in between. CDR3 length equals 15 residues. The germline CDR1 and CDR2 sequences are MNHNS and SASEGT. The CDR3 sequence is CASSPGPVRLNEQFF. CDR3 nucleotides: TGTGCCAGCAGCCCGGGACCAGTAAGGCTTAATGAGCAGTTCTTC.

This chain joins TRBV7-2 and TRBJ1-3, with TRBD1 as a possible D gene (6 bases). CDR3 size: 16 residues. Trimming pared 4 bases from V and 0 bases from J, leaving 13 bases between. Germline V gene data show CDR1 as SGHTA and CDR2 as FQGNSA. The CDR3 here is CASSSETGFSGNTIYF. The DNA of the CDR3 is TGTGCCAGCAGCTCGGAGACAGGATTCTCTGGAAACACCATATATTTT. Combining the CDR3 with reference TRBV7-2 and TRBJ1-3 gives the whole variable domain GAGVSQSPSNKVTEKGKDVELRCDPISGHTALYWYRQSLGQGLEFLIYFQGNSAPDKSGLPSDRFSAERTGGSVSTLTIQRTQQEDSAVYLCASSSETGFSGNTIYFGEGSWLTVV.

The chain combines TRBV28 with TRBJ1-2, with D hard to call. Trimming cost V 3 bases and J 5 bases, with 10 bases left between them. The germline V gene encodes CDR1 MDHEN and CDR2 SYDVKM. The CDR3 loop spans 13 amino acids. Written as DNA, the CDR3 is TGTGCCAGCAGTTTTGGCAGGAGGTATGGCTACACCTTC. The encoded protein is CASSFGRRYGYTF.

The chain combines TRBV25-1 with TRBJ2-1, with 14 bases matching TRBD2. In germline, CDR1 is MGHDK, CDR2 SYGVNS. Trimming removed 3 bases from V and 6 bases from J; junction bases left unmatched: 4. The CDR3 is made up of 16 amino acids. CDR3 sequence reads: CASSDHGTSGSNEQFF. The CDR3 region has the DNA TGTGCCAGCAGTGATCACGGGACTAGCGGGAGCAATGAGCAGTTCTTC.

The chain is built from TRBV12-3 or TRBV12-4 and TRBJ2-3; no definite D call. V was trimmed by 7 bases and J by 1 base, leaving 3 bases between them. The CDR3 runs 11 residues. CDR3 protein: CASKRTDTQYF. The CDR3 nucleotides are TGTGCCAGCAAGCGCACAGATACGCAGTATTTT.

This clonotype was seen only a few times. This chain joins TRBV12-3 or TRBV12-4 and TRBJ2-5, with 9 bases fitting TRBD2. This CDR3 has 14 residues. Losses at the gene ends were 4 bases for V and 5 bases for J; bases not matched to a gene: 5. The CDR3 sequence: CASSSSGMGETQYF. For the CDR3, the DNA is TGTGCCAGCAGTTCTAGCGGGATGGGGGAGACCCAGTACTTC.

V and J are TRBV30 and TRBJ1-1, with D maybe TRBD1 (5 bases). V was shortened by 4 bases and J by 10 bases, with 19 bases between the two germline ends. CDR3 length equals 13 residues. Germline CDR1 is GTSNPN and CDR2 is SVGIG (reference sequence). This CDR3 is CAWTHGHQKGAFF. CDR3 DNA: TGTGCCTGGACTCATGGACACCAAAAAGGAGCTTTCTTT.

The V gene is TRBV29-1, the J gene TRBJ1-1; weak D call: TRBD1 (6 bases). Per germline, CDR1 SQVTM and CDR2 ANQGSEA. There are 11 residues in the CDR3. Trimming took off 6 bases at V and 10 bases at J, with 15 bases between the two ends. The CDR3 nucleotides are TGCAGCGTAGCGACAGGAGCGCGAGCTTTCTTT. Protein: CSVATGARAFF.

This rearrangement joins TRBV18 to TRBJ2-7; D assignment may be TRBD1 or TRBD2 (6 bases each). The ends were cut back, 1 base at V and 6 bases at J, with 7 bases in the middle. This CDR3 has 12 residues. CDR1 is KGHSH, CDR2 LQKENI, per germline. DNA of the CDR3: TGTGCCAGCTCACCACGGGGGGCCGAGCAGTACTTC. Its protein is CASSPRGAEQYF.

This clonotype appeared a few times. The J gene is TRBJ2-3, the V gene TRBV6-1, with 8 bases identical to TRBD2. Germline CDR1 MNHNS, CDR2 SASEGT. This CDR3 has 13 residues. V shed 9 bases, J shed 6 bases, and the junction held 8 bases outside the gene matches. The CDR3 region has the DNA TGTGCCAGTTATGGACGGGGGGGGGATACGCAGTATTTT. This encodes CASYGRGGDTQYF.

The chain uses TRBV3-1 and TRBJ2-5; TRBD2 might be the D (5 bases). Germline V gene lookup returns CDR1 LGHDT and CDR2 YNNKEL (reference sequence). V was pared by 4 bases and J by 7 bases, with 16 bases between. CDR3 length: 14 residues. The CDR3 bases are TGTGCCAGCAGCCCCCGGAGGTCCGGGATGACCCAGTACTTC. Amino acid sequence: CASSPRRSGMTQYF.

This clonotype has a handful of counts. The V call is TRBV11-3, the J call TRBJ1-1; D call uncertain. Germline CDR1 and CDR2: SGHNT and YENEEA. CDR3 size: 14 residues. The germline V and J ends were trimmed by 3 bases and 1 base, with 9 bases remaining between them. The CDR3 loop reads CASSFRSGNTEAFF. The CDR3 DNA reads TGTGCCAGCAGCTTCCGGTCGGGGAACACTGAAGCTTTCTTT.

In its sample, this clonotype was seen a few times. The CDR3 DNA reads as TGTGCCAGCAGCCCTAAAACCGGGACAGGGATATGGTATGGCTACACCTTC. This gives the protein CASSPKTGTGIWYGYTF. The V call is TRBV7-9, the J call TRBJ1-2; 9 nucleotides line up with TRBD1. The CDR3 has 17 amino acids. Germline CDR1 is SEHNR and CDR2 is FQNEAQ (reference sequence). Unmatched junction bases numbered 15, after V lost 5 bases and J lost 5 bases.

This clonotype was seen a few times. V and J are TRBV6-2 or TRBV6-3 and TRBJ1-5; D remains unclear. Trimming cost V 6 bases and J 0 bases, with 12 bases left between them. This CDR3 has 15 residues. The V gene's germline CDR1 is MNHEY and CDR2 SVGEGT. The CDR3 coding sequence is TGTGCCAGCAGGGTTGATATTTTTAGCAATCAGCCCCAGCATTTT. This gives the protein CASRVDIFSNQPQHF.

The rearrangement links TRBV30 to TRBJ2-6; D is perhaps TRBD2 (7 bases). This CDR3 spans 16 amino acids. The V gene's germline CDR1 is GTSNPN and CDR2 SVGIG (reference sequence). V dropped 8 bases and J dropped 0 bases, with 17 bases sitting between them. Written as DNA, the CDR3 is TGTGCCCGGGGGGAGGACAGCAGCTCTGGGGCCAACGTCCTGACTTTC. This gives the protein CARGEDSSSGANVLTF.

This clonotype came up many times. This chain links TRBV3-1 with TRBJ1-5, with TRBD1 matching 7 bases. The CDR3 spans 15 residues. The ends lost 4 bases at V and 6 bases at J; junction bases unmatched: 9. Germline V CDR1 and CDR2: LGHDT, YNNKEL (reference sequence). Here the CDR3 DNA reads TGTGCCAGCAGCCCTACGGGACAGTCTATTCAGCCCCAGCATTTT. Translated: CASSPTGQSIQPQHF.

The sample holds many counts of this clonotype. This chain connects TRBV12-3 or TRBV12-4 to TRBJ1-5, with 7 bases matching TRBD1. The CDR3 has 13 amino acids. The V and J ends lost 6 bases and 6 bases, in that order; junction bases with no gene match: 5. CDR3 coding DNA: TGTGCCAGCAGGACAGGGACGGGTCAGCCCCAGCATTTT. It is translated as CASRTGTGQPQHF.

The rearrangement uses TRBV6-2 or TRBV6-3 and TRBJ1-1; D is ambiguous. The CDR3 is 13 residues long. Trimming took 5 bases from V and 4 from J, leaving 11 bases between them. Germline V gene data show CDR1 as MNHEY and CDR2 as SVGEGT. The CDR3 DNA is TGTGCCAGCAGTGTAGAGCTTACCACTGAAGCTTTCTTT. Translated, it gives CASSVELTTEAFF.

The chain carries TRBV30 and TRBJ2-3, with D unclear. Trimming removed 0 bases from V and 2 bases from J, with 18 bases in between. The CDR3 length is 17 residues. Germline V gene sequence: CDR1 GTSNPN, CDR2 SVGIG (reference sequence). CDR3 amino acids: CAWSVDFPRPYTDTQYF. CDR3 in DNA: TGTGCCTGGAGTGTAGACTTCCCGAGACCGTACACAGATACGCAGTATTTT. The entire variable domain, with the rest obtained from reference TRBV30 and TRBJ2-3, is as follows: SQTIHQWPATLVQPVGSPLSLECTVEGTSNPNLYWYRQAAGRGLQLLFYSVGIGQISSEVPQNLSASRPQDRQFILSSKKLLLSDSGFYLCAWSVDFPRPYTDTQYFGPGTRLTVL.

This clonotype occurred a few times. The chain combines TRBV11-3 with TRBJ2-3; D is uncertain. This CDR3 is built from 13 residues. Trimming pared 4 bases from V and 3 bases from J, leaving 8 bases between. Looked up from germline, CDR1 is SGHNT and CDR2 is YENEEA. CDR3 loop: CASSSFGTDTQYF. CDR3 sequence (DNA): TGTGCCAGCAGCTCCTTTGGGACAGATACGCAGTATTTT.

This sequence joins TRBV5-1 and TRBJ2-1; TRBD2 matches at 8 bases. Germline CDR1 SGHRS, CDR2 YFSETQ. The trim removed 3 bases at V and 5 bases at J, leaving 10 bases unmatched. The CDR3 is made up of 16 amino acids. CDR3 nucleotide sequence: TGCGCCAGCAGCTCCGTGGCAGCGGGAGAAAACAATGAGCAGTTCTTC. Translation: CASSSVAAGENNEQFF.

This clonotype has just a few counts. The gene calls are TRBV2 and TRBJ2-2, with D tentatively TRBD1 (5 bases). V gave up 6 bases and J gave up 1 base, with 12 bases separating them. The CDR3 contains 15 residues. From germline, CDR1 is SNHLY and CDR2 FYNNEI. The CDR3: CASRAGAQNTGELFF. The CDR3 nucleotides are TGTGCCAGCAGGGCTGGGGCGCAGAACACCGGGGAGCTGTTTTTT.